This is a list of T cell receptor beta chains from one sample in a study of T cells after yellow fever vaccination. One entry per CDR3 protein, called by TCRdb with MiXCR from the 5' RACE reads. The sample lists some 99,000 distinct CDR3 sequences, 4.5% to 6% seen once, with under 50% in the top ten. Here the sequenced sample was CD8+ T cells sorted from PBMCs, taken 10 days after the yellow fever booster vaccination. The receptors originated from a man younger than 30 who received the YFV17D yellow fever vaccine. Each CDR3 is given without its conserved first and last residue.

V | CDR3
TRBV28 | ASSFAGAGGTDTQY
TRBV6-5 | ASSGRGYQETQY
TRBV7-6 | ASSLLVGVQGDYGYT
TRBV5-4 | ASSLSIGNYGYT
TRBV27 | ASSQGRGKLF
TRBV14 | ASSPYRGGGMWTEAF
TRBV28 | ASSLFPRNQPQH
TRBV20-1 | SAYSYHPGAQYNEQF
TRBV6-5 | ASSYLGGPTDTQY
TRBV7-8 | ASSSLPGTTNLRDTQY
TRBV12-3/TRBV12-4 | ASSLGTAQKLF
TRBV7-6 | ASSLTGTGSEAF
TRBV10-3 | ALAGDSSYEQY
TRBV4-3 | ASSRVLLAGGPEDIQY
TRBV7-9 | ASATRPYEQY
TRBV7-3 | ASSVTGAGELF
TRBV7-3 | ASSLTPGTGQTGELF
TRBV15 | ATSLYQETQY
TRBV28 | ASSPRLRANQETQY
TRBV27 | ASTGLSSYEQY
TRBV6-5 | ASSPDWNEQF
TRBV12-3/TRBV12-4 | ASSLEYGWNTGELF
TRBV5-1 | ASRSLAGSTDTQY
TRBV10-3 | AISERGEETQY
TRBV13 | ASSLRARGRTDTQY
TRBV4-1 | ASSQSDSTNYGYT
TRBV7-2 | ASSFDRTGSGTDTQY
TRBV11-2 | ASSLEGTLTDTQY
TRBV10-3 | AISEAGSTDTQY
TRBV12-3/TRBV12-4 | ASSMGQGAQYEQY
TRBV4-1 | ASSQEEGRREKLF
TRBV7-9 | ASSQNIWSDTQY
TRBV29-1 | TGEGSQETQY
TRBV9 | ASSGLAGGQETQY
TRBV27 | ASSVTGGWNTGELF
TRBV30 | AWTQSLGGEQY
TRBV6-2/TRBV6-3 | ASSFGGHQPQH
TRBV7-3 | ASRRTTGQEAF
TRBV11-3 | ASSQKQGDYNEQF
TRBV6-2/TRBV6-3 | ASSFDEAGALETQY
TRBV29-1 | SVTGGDGKLF
TRBV6-6 | ASSWDFQEQY
TRBV4-3 | ASSQALRGGLTHTDTQY
TRBV7-8 | ASSPLTSGWNNEQF
TRBV7-3 | ASSPGTGANVLT
TRBV12-3/TRBV12-4 | ASSFDGELATQY
TRBV11-2 | ASSLRQTEAF
TRBV27 | ASSLPSGDSYNEQF
TRBV27 | ASSFEGAQPQH
TRBV5-5 | ASSLGHVGDRGTGELF
TRBV5-6 | ASSLGTGQETQY
TRBV6-5 | ASSYSAGGELF
TRBV9 | ASPDPNSGELF
TRBV12-3/TRBV12-4 | ASTLGGVTDTQY
TRBV4-2 | ASSQDVVGLGIQDTQY